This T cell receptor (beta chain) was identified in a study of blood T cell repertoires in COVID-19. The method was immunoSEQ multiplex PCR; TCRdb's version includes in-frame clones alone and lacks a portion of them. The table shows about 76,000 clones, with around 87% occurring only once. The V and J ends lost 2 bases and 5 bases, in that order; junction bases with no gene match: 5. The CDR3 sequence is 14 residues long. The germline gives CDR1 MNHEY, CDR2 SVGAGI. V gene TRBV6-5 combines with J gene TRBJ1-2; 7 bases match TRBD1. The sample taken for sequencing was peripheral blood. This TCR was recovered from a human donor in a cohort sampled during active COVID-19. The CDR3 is CASSYGRGFYGYTF. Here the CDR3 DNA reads TGTGCCAGCAGTTACGGCAGGGGGTTTTATGGCTACACCTTC.